This entry is about one TCR beta chain. The record originates from a study of human T cells and chemical hapten exposure. Across the whole study: Donors were sensitized with 2% DPC on the upper inner arm. The upper back received 0.01% DPC by patch testing, with results read at 6 days.

The CDR3 contains 15 residues. Trimming pared 0 bases from V and 1 base from J, leaving 7 bases between. Germline CDR1 reads LNHNV; CDR2 reads YYDKDF (reference sequence). The study's library attached unique molecular identifiers to single cDNA molecules. TCRdb re-called the RACE reads with MiXCR, one entry per CDR3 protein. The sample lists 300,000 to 400,000 distinct CDR3 sequences; 4.5% to 6% were seen once. Time point described: pre-sensitization, week 0. The treatment was: therapeutic diphenylcyclopropenone sensitization with weekly scalp DPC. The drawing of blood occurred before each patch test was applied.

The chain has TRBV15 and TRBJ1-3; no reliable D call. This specimen was whole blood, taken in connection with sensitization to the hapten diphenylcyclopropenone (DPC). The sequence derives from a woman aged 45 to 65 with alopecia areata. Some clones in this sample may be carry-over from other donors' samples. CDR3 DNA: TGTGCCACCAGCAGAGATATGGGTTCTGGAAACACCATATATTTT. It translates to CATSRDMGSGNTIYF.